Shown below are 16 T cell receptor beta chains from a single sample sequenced in a study of CD8+CD57+ T cells in acquired aplastic anemia. For CDR3 and TCR beta VDJ profiling, genomic DNA was the template used. TCRdb processed the reads anew with MiXCR; each CDR3 protein has one entry. There are roughly 200,000 distinct CDR3 sequences in the sample; roughly three fifths occur only once, and approximately 40% lies in the top ten. The authors sequenced patients whose flow cytometry had shown CD8+CD57+ cell expansion. Sequenced material: sorted CD4+, CD8+, or CD8+CD57+ T cells (not recorded which) from PBMCs. The receptor set was obtained from a human donor with aplastic anemia.

This clonotype turned up a few times. The chain is built from TRBV4-2 and TRBJ1-1; a possible D gene is TRBD1 (5 bases). Trimming removed 0 bases at V and 0 bases at J, with 14 bases between. This CDR3 spans 17 amino acids. Germline V CDR1 and CDR2: LGHNA, YNFKEQ. This CDR3 is CASSQDLGGVMNTEAFF. The CDR3 nucleotides are TGTGCCAGCAGCCAAGATCTGGGGGGGGTTATGAACACTGAAGCTTTCTTT.

With respect to this clonotype: A single base separates this from a much larger clone, so it may be a read error. The chain has TRBV27 and TRBJ2-3, with 13 bases that match TRBD2. Germline V CDR1 and CDR2: MNHEY, SMNVEV (reference sequence). With V trimmed by 5 bases and J by 8 bases, 10 bases remained unmatched. The CDR3 is 16 amino acids. The CDR3 is CASSEGLAGVPGTQYF. The CDR3 nucleotides are TGTGCCAGCAGTGAAGGACTAGCGGGGGTGCCAGGTACGCAGTATTTT.

The chain combines TRBV7-9 with TRBJ2-6; 8 bases match TRBD2. The CDR3 contains 17 residues. Trimming at V came to 3 bases and at J to 0 bases, leaving 4 bases not matched to a gene. Per germline, CDR1 SEHNR and CDR2 FQNEAQ (reference sequence). The CDR3 region has the DNA TGTGCCAGCAGCTTTCAGCGGGGGATCTCTGGGGCCAACGTCCTGACTTTC. It is translated as CASSFQRGISGANVLTF.

Ten or more counts support this clonotype. The chain uses TRBV4-2 and TRBJ1-1; D call uncertain. V shed 4 bases and J shed 2 bases, with 14 bases lying between them. This CDR3 region has 15 residues. CDR1 is LGHNA, CDR2 YNFKEQ, per germline. Here the CDR3 reads CASSLNRGENTEAFF. DNA of the CDR3: TGTGCCAGCAGCCTTAACAGAGGCGAAAACACTGAAGCTTTCTTT.

This clonotype was recorded at least ten times. The chain combines TRBV7-6 with TRBJ1-2; TRBD1 matches 7 bases. CDR1 and CDR2 from the germline V gene are SGHVS and FNYEAQ. Trimming at V came to 1 base and at J to 4 bases, leaving 12 bases not matched to a gene. The CDR3 totals 17 residues. DNA of the CDR3: TGTGCCAGCAGCTTAGGGTTAATAATGGGGGACAGCTATGGCTACACCTTC. This translates into CASSLGLIMGDSYGYTF.

This clonotype turned up a few times. V gene TRBV24-1 combines with J gene TRBJ1-1; 7 nucleotides line up with TRBD1. The germline V gene has CDR1 KGHDR and CDR2 SFDVKD. The length of the CDR3 is 13 residues. The V gene end was trimmed by 7 bases and the J gene end by 5 bases; junction bases not matched to a gene: 6. CDR3 loop: CATRTTGETEAFF. In DNA form, the CDR3 reads TGTGCCACCAGGACTACAGGGGAGACTGAAGCTTTCTTT.

This clonotype was counted many times. Sequence at one end of the junction differs from germline and may be a read error. This rearrangement joins TRBV6-2 or TRBV6-3 to TRBJ1-2; tentatively, D is TRBD1 (6 bases). In germline, CDR1 is MNHEY, CDR2 SVGEGT. The CDR3 consists of 12 residues. In DNA, the CDR3 is TGTGCCAGCAGTTACTCGAGGGGGGCCCACTTCTTC. As protein: CASSYSRGAHFF.

A word on this clonotype: At one of its ends the junction is not consistent with the germline gene, which may arise from a read error. The chain joins TRBV5-1 to TRBJ1-1, with D hard to call. CDR1 is SGHRS, CDR2 YFSETQ, per germline. The CDR3 runs 15 residues. CDR3 sequence reads: CASSLASGPNTEAFF. Here the CDR3 DNA reads TGTGCCAGCAGCTTAGCGTCGGGCCCGAACACTGAAGCTTTCTTT.

The count of this clonotype is one. The gene calls are TRBV19 and TRBJ1-1, with 7 bases identical to TRBD1. CDR1 LNHDA and CDR2 SQIVND come from the germline V gene (reference sequence). The length of the CDR3 is 14 residues. The trim removed 0 bases at V and 7 bases at J, leaving 5 bases unmatched. CDR3 region: CASSIDPGQSEAFF. CDR3 bases: TGTGCCAGTAGTATAGATCCGGGACAGAGTGAAGCTTTCTTT.

This chain joins TRBV20-1 and TRBJ1-5; D ambiguous. Germline-derived CDR1 and CDR2 are DFQATT and SNEGSKA (reference sequence). The CDR3 spans 15 residues. V was cut by 0 bases and J by 1 base, with 10 bases left in between. CDR3 loop: CSARDRRNSNQPQHF. Written as DNA, the CDR3 is TGCAGTGCTAGAGATCGCAGGAACAGCAATCAGCCCCAGCATTTT.

This clonotype has more than one count but fewer than ten. The rearrangement uses TRBV5-1 and TRBJ1-3; 7 nucleotides align to TRBD1. The V gene's germline CDR1 is SGHRS and CDR2 YFSETQ. Losses at the gene ends were 0 bases for V and 2 bases for J; bases not matched to a gene: 5. CDR3 length: 16 residues. CDR3 loop: CASSLARQGTGNTIYF. The CDR3 DNA follows: TGCGCCAGCAGCTTGGCCAGACAGGGCACTGGAAACACCATATATTTT.

The chain links TRBV20-1 to TRBJ1-6; D might be TRBD1 (6 bases). Trimming shortened V by 2 bases and J by 7 bases, and 15 bases separated the two germline ends. The CDR3 totals 15 residues. Germline values: CDR1 DFQATT, CDR2 SNEGSKA (reference sequence). The DNA for the CDR3 is TGCAGTGCTAGAACGACAGGATCCACGAATTCACCCCTCCACTTT. The encoded protein is CSARTTGSTNSPLHF.

This clonotype was found a few times. A much larger clone is a single base away; this may be a read error. The chain recombines TRBV6-5 with TRBJ2-7; a possible D gene is TRBD1 (6 bases). CDR1 is MNHEY, CDR2 SVGAGI, per germline. The CDR3 runs 16 residues. The chain's CDR3 is CASSPRLGAITNEQHF. In DNA, the CDR3 is TGTGCCAGCAGTCCGAGACTGGGGGCCATTACGAACGAGCAGCACTTC.

This clonotype was counted at least ten times. The chain combines TRBV7-9 with TRBJ1-2; maybe TRBD1 (6 bases). CDR1 is SEHNR, CDR2 FQNEAQ, per germline (reference sequence). The V end lost 5 bases, the J end lost 5 bases, and 15 bases lay between the germline ends. The CDR3 runs to 14 residues. In DNA form, the CDR3 reads TGTGCCAGCAGCCACAGGGACACGGTATATGGCTACACCTTC. Protein product: CASSHRDTVYGYTF. Complete variable domain (other parts from reference TRBV7-9 and TRBJ1-2): DTGVSQNPRHKITKRGQNVTFRCDPISEHNRLYWYRQTLGQGPEFLTYFQNEAQLEKSRLLSDRFSAERPKGSFSTLEIQRTEQGDSAMYLCASSHRDTVYGYTFGSGTRLTVV.

V and J are TRBV2 and TRBJ1-6; possibly TRBD1 for D (6 bases). This CDR3 is 11 amino acids long. The V end lost 6 bases, the J end lost 11 bases, and 8 bases lay between the germline ends. From germline, CDR1 is SNHLY and CDR2 FYNNEI. CDR3 protein: CASRQGPPLHF. The DNA for the CDR3 is TGTGCCAGCAGACAGGGACCACCCCTCCACTTT.

V and J are TRBV24-1 and TRBJ2-1; D perhaps matches TRBD1 (6 bases). The CDR3 is 16 residues long. CDR1 and CDR2 from the germline V gene are KGHDR and SFDVKD. Trimming cost V 1 base and J 6 bases, with 15 bases left between them. The CDR3 here is CATSDFRGSGINEQFF. The CDR3 nucleotides are TGTGCCACCAGTGATTTCAGGGGATCGGGGATCAATGAGCAGTTCTTC.